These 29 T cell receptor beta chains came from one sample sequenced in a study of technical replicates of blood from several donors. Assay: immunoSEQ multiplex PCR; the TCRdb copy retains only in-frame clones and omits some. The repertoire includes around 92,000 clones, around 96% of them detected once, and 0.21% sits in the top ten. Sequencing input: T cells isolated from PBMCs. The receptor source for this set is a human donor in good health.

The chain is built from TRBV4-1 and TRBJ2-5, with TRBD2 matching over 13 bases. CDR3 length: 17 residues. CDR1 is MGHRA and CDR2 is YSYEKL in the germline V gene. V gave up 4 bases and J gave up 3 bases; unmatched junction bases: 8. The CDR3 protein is CASSPGLAGRVEETQYF. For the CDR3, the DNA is TGCGCCAGCAGCCCGGGACTAGCGGGAAGGGTTGAAGAGACCCAGTACTTC.

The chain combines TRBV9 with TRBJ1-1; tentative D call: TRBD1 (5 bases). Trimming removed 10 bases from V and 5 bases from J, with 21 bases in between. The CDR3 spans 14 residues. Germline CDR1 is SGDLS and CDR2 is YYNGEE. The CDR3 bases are TGTGCCTCCCAAAAGGGGAGGGAGGTGACTGAAGCTTTCTTT. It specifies CASQKGREVTEAFF.

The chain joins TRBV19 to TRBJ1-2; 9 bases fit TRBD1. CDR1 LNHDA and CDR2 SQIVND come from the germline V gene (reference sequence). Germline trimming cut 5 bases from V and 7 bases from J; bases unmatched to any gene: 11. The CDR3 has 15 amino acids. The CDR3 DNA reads TGTGCCAGTAGTGCCGGGGACAGGGTGGCTGGTGGCTACACCTTC. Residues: CASSAGDRVAGGYTF.

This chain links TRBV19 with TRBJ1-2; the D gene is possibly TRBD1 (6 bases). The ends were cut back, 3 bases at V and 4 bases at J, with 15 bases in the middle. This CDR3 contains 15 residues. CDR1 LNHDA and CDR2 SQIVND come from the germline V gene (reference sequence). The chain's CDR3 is CASSILRGGAYGYTF. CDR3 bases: TGTGCCAGTAGTATTCTGAGGGGGGGCGCCTATGGCTACACCTTC.

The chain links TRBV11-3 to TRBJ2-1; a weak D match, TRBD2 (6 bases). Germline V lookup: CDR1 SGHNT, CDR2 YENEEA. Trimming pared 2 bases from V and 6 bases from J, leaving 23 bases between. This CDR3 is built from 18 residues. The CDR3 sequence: CASSLSIVGGMGINEQFF. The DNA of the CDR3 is TGTGCCAGCAGCTTATCCATAGTAGGCGGGATGGGGATCAATGAGCAGTTCTTC.

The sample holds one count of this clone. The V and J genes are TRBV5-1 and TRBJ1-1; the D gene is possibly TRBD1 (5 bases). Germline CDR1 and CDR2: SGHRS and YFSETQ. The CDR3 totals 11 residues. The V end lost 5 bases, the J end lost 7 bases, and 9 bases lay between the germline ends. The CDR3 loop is CASRTGGEAFF. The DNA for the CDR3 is TGCGCCAGCAGGACGGGGGGTGAAGCTTTCTTT.

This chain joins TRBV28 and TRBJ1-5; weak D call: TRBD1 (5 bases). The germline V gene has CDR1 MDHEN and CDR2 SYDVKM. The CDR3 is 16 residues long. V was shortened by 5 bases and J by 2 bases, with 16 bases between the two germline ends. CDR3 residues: CASSRKGLGGNQPQHF. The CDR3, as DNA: TGTGCCAGCAGTCGAAAGGGGTTAGGGGGCAATCAGCCCCAGCATTTT.

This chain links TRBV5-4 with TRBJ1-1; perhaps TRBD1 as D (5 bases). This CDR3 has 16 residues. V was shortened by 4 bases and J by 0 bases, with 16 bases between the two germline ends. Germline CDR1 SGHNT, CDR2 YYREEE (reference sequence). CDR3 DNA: TGTGCCAGCAGCCCCCGGGGCAGGACTATGAACACTGAAGCTTTCTTT. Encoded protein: CASSPRGRTMNTEAFF.

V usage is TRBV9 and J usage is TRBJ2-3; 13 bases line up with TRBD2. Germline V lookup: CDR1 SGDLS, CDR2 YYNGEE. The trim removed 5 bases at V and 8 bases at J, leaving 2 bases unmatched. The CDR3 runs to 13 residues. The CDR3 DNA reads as TGTGCCAGCAGAACTAGCGGGGGGGGTACGCAGTATTTT. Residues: CASRTSGGGTQYF.

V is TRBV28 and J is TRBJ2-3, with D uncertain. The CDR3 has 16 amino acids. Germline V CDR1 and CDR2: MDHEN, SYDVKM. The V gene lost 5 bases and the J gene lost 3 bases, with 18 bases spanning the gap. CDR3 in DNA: TGTGCCAGCAGTCCTCTCGGCGGTAGGAAGACAGATACGCAGTATTTT. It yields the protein CASSPLGGRKTDTQYF. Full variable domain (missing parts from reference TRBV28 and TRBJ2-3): DVKVTQSSRYLVKRTGEKVFLECVQDMDHENMFWYRQDPGLGLRLIYFSYDVKMKEKGDIPEGYSVSREKKERFSLILESASTNQTSMYLCASSPLGGRKTDTQYFGPGTRLTVL.

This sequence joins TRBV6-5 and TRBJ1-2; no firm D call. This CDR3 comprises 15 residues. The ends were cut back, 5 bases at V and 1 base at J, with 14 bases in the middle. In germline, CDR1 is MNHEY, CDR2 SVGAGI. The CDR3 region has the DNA TGTGCCAGCAGTCGCCGGTACAGCTTTAACTATGGCTACACCTTC. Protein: CASSRRYSFNYGYTF.

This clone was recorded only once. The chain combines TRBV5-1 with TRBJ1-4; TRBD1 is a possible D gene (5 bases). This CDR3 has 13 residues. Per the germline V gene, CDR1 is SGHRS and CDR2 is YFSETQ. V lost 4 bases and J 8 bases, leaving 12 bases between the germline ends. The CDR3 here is CASSDQGGEKLFF. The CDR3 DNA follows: TGCGCCAGCAGCGATCAGGGAGGAGAAAAACTGTTTTTT.

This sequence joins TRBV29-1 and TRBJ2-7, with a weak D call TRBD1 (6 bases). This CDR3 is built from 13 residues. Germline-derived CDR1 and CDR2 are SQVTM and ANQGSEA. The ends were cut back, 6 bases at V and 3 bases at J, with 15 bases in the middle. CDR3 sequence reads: CSVSDRFGYEQYF. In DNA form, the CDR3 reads TGCAGCGTGTCAGACAGGTTTGGCTACGAGCAGTACTTC.

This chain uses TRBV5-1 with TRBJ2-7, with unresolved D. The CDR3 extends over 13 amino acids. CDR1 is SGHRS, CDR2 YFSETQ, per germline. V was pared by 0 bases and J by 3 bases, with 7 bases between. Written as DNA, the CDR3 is TGCGCCAGCAGCTTGGGGGCCCTCTACGAGCAGTACTTC. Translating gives CASSLGALYEQYF. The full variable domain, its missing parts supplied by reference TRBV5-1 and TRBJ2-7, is KAGVTQTPRYLIKTRGQQVTLSCSPISGHRSVSWYQQTPGQGLQFLFEYFSETQRNKGNFPGRFSGRQFSNSRSEMNVSTLELGDSALYLCASSLGALYEQYFGPGTRLTVT.

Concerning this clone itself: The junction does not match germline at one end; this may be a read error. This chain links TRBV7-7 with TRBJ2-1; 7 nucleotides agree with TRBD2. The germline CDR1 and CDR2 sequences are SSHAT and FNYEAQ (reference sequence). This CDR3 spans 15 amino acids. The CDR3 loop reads CASSQSGTNYNEQFF. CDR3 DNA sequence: TGTGCTAGCAGCCAATCCGGGACTAACTACAATGAGCAGTTCTTC.

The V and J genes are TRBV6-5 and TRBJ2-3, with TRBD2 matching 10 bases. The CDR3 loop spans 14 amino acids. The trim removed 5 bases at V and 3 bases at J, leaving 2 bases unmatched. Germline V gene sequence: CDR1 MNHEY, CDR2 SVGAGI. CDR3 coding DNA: TGTGCCAGCAGTGGACTAGCGGCGACAGATACGCAGTATTTT. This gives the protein CASSGLAATDTQYF.

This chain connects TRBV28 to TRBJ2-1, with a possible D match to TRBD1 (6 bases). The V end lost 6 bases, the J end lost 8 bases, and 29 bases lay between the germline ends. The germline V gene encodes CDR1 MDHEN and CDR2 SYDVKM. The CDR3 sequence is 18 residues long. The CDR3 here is CASSPWGSRGDNKDEQFF. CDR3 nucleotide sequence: TGTGCCAGCAGCCCTTGGGGGTCTAGAGGGGACAATAAGGATGAGCAGTTCTTC. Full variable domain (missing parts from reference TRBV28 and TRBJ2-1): DVKVTQSSRYLVKRTGEKVFLECVQDMDHENMFWYRQDPGLGLRLIYFSYDVKMKEKGDIPEGYSVSREKKERFSLILESASTNQTSMYLCASSPWGSRGDNKDEQFFGPGTRLTVL.

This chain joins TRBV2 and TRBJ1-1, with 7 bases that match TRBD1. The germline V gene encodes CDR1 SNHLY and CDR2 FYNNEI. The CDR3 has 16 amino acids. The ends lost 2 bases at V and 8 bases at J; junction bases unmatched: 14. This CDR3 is CASSERWGQSHSEAFF. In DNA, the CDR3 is TGTGCCAGCAGTGAAAGGTGGGGACAGTCCCATTCCGAAGCTTTCTTT. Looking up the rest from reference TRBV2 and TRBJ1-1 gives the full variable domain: EPEVTQTPSHQVTQMGQEVILRCVPISNHLYFYWYRQILGQKVEFLVSFYNNEISEKSEIFDDQFSVERPDGSNFTLKIRSTKLEDSAMYFCASSERWGQSHSEAFFGQGTRLTVV.

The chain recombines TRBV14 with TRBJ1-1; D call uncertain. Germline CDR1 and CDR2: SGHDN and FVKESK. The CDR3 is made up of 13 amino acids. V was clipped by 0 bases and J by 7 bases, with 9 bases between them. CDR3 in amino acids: CASSQEVRSEAFF. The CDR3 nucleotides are TGTGCCAGCAGCCAAGAAGTACGTAGTGAAGCTTTCTTT.

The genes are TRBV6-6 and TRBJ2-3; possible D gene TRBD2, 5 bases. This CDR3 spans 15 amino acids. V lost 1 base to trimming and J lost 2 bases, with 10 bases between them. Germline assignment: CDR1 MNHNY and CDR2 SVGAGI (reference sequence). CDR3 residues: CASSYYGITTDTQYF. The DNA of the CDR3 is TGTGCCAGCAGTTACTACGGGATAACCACAGATACGCAGTATTTT.

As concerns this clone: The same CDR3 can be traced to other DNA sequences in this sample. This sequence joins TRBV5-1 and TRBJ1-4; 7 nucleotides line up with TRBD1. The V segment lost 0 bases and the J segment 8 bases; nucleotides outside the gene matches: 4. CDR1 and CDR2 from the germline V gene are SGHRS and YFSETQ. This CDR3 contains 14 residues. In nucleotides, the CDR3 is TGCGCCAGCAGCTTGGGGACAGGCGGCGAAAAACTGTTTTTT. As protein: CASSLGTGGEKLFF.

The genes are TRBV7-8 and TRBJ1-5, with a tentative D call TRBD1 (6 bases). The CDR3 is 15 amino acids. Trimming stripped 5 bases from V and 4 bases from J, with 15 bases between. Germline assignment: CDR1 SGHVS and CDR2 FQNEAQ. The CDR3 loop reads CASSLNQGRNQPQHF. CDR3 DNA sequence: TGTGCCAGCAGCCTAAATCAGGGGAGAAATCAGCCCCAGCATTTT.

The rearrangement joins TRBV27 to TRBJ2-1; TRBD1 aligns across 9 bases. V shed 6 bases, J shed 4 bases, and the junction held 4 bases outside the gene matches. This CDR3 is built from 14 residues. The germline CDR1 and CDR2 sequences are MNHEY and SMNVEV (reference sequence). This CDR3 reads CASSRGTGYNEQFF. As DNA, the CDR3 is TGTGCCAGCAGCCGGGGGACAGGGTACAATGAGCAGTTCTTC.

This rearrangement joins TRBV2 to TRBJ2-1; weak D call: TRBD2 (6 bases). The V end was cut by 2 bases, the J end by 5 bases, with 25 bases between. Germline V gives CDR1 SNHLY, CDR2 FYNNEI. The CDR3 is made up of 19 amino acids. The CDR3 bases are TGTGCCAGCAGTGAACAATTTCTAATAGGCGGGAAAACCGACAATGAGCAGTTCTTC. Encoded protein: CASSEQFLIGGKTDNEQFF.

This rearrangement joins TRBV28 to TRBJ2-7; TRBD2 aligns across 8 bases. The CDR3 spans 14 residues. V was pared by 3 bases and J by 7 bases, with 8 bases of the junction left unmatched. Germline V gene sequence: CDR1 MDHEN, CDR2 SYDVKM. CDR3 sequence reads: CASSFVSGINEQYF. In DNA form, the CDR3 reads TGTGCCAGCAGTTTTGTTAGCGGGATTAATGAGCAGTACTTC. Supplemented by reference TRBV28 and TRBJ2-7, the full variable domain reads DVKVTQSSRYLVKRTGEKVFLECVQDMDHENMFWYRQDPGLGLRLIYFSYDVKMKEKGDIPEGYSVSREKKERFSLILESASTNQTSMYLCASSFVSGINEQYFGPGTRLTVT.

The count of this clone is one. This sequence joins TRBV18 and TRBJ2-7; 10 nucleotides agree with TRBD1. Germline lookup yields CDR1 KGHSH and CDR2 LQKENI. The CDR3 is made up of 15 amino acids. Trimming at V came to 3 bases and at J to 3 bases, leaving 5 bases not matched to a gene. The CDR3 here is CASSPDGDRGYEQYF. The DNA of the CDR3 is TGTGCCAGCTCACCGGACGGGGACAGGGGCTACGAGCAGTACTTC. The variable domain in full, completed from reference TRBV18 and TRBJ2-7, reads NAGVMQNPRHLVRRRGQEARLRCSPMKGHSHVYWYRQLPEEGLKFMVYLQKENIIDESGMPKERFSAEFPKEGPSILRIQQVVRGDSAAYFCASSPDGDRGYEQYFGPGTRLTVT.

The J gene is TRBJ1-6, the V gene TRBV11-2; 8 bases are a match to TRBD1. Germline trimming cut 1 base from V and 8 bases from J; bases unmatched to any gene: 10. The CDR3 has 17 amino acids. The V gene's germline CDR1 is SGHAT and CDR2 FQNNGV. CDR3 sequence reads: CASSLGGDRTTYSPLHF. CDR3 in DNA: TGTGCCAGCAGCTTAGGGGGGGACAGGACAACTTATTCACCCCTCCACTTT.

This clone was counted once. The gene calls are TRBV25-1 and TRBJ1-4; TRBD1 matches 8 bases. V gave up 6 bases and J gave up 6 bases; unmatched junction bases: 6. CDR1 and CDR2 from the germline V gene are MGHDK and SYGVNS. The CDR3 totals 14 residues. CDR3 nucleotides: TGTGCCAGCAGGCCGGGACAGGAGCATGAAAAACTGTTTTTT. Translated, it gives CASRPGQEHEKLFF.

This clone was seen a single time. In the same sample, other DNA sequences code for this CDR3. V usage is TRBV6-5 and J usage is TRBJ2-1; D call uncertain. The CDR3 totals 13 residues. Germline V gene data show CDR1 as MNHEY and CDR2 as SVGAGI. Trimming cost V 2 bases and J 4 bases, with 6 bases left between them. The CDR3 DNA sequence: TGTGCCAGCAGTTACGAACTTTACAATGAGCAGTTCTTC. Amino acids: CASSYELYNEQFF.